This T cell receptor beta chain was recorded in a study of blood T cell repertoires in COVID-19. Donors in Cohort 3 counted as recovered after two negative PCRs, clearance, or symptom resolution. Study processing details: It was from reference gene primer amplification that nucleated cell counts were estimated. Generated by immunoSEQ multiplex PCR, the TCRdb table keeps only in-frame clones and is missing some. The DNA gave D and trimming, while V, J and clone size come from that table. The sample records about 180,000 clones, about 88% being singletons. Trimming took 2 bases from V and 5 from J, leaving 15 bases between them. The V gene's germline CDR1 is SGHAT and CDR2 FQNNGV. The CDR3 length is 15 residues.

V usage is TRBV11-2 and J usage is TRBJ2-5; no clear D gene. This clonotype originated in a young woman who had recovered from COVID-19. The sequenced material came from PBMCs or T cells enriched from blood (not recorded which). CDR3 DNA: TGTGCCAGCAGCTTAAATCCTCACGCACGGGAGACCCAGTACTTC. It specifies CASSLNPHARETQYF.